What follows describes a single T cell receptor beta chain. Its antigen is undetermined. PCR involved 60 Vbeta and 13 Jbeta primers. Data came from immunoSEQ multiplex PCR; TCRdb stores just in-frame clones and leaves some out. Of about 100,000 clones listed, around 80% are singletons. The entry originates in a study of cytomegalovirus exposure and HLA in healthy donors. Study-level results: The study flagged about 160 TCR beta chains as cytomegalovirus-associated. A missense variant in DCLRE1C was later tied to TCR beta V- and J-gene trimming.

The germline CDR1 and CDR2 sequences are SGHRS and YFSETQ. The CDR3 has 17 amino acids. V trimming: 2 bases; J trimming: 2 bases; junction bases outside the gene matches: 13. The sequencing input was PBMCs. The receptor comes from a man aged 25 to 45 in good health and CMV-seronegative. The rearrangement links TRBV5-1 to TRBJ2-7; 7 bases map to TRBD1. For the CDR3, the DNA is TGCGCCAGCAGCTTACGCAAAGGGGGACAGTTAACCTACGAGCAGTACTTC. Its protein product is CASSLRKGGQLTYEQYF.